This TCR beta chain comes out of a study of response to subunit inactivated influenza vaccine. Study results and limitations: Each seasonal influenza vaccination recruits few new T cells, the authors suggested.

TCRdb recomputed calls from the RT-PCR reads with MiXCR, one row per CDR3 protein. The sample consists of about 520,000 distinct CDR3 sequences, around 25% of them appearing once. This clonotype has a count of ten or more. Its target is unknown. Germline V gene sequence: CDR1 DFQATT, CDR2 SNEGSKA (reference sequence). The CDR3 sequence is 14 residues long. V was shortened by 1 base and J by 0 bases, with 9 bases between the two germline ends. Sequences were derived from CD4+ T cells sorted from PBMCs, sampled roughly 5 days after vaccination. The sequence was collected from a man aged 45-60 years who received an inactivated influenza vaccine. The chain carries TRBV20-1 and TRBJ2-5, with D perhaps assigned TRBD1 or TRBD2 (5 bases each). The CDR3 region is CSARVGVYQETQYF. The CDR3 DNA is TGCAGTGCTAGAGTGGGGGTTTACCAAGAGACCCAGTACTTC.